These T cell receptor beta chains were read from a single sample in a study of blood T cell repertoires in COVID-19. Using immunoSEQ multiplex PCR, the repertoire was profiled, and TCRdb retains in-frame clones only, with some absent. The table lists roughly 200,000 clones, roughly 73% of them singletons. Input material: peripheral blood. Every receptor here comes from a woman aged 80 or older with active or convalescent COVID-19. Each CDR3 is given with its conserved first and last residue. A D gene is named only where the DNA matches it firmly. Expanded clones are given a class, and other clones once, few, many or no size at all.

CDR3 DNA: TGTGCCAGCAGTTTATACTCAGGGTTCGGCAATCAGCCCCAGCATTTT
CDR3 protein: CASSLYSGFGNQPQHF
clone size: -
V gene: TRBV28
J gene: TRBJ1-5
D gene: -

CDR3 DNA: TGCGCCAGCAGCCGAGGACAGGGTAGGAATGAGCAGTTCTTC
CDR3 protein: CASSRGQGRNEQFF
clone size: -
V gene: TRBV4-1
J gene: TRBJ2-1
D gene: TRBD1

CDR3 DNA: TGTGCCAGCAGCTCCCCGGGACAGGGGGCGCGGGGCTACACCTTC
CDR3 protein: CASSSPGQGARGYTF
clone size: -
V gene: TRBV7-8
J gene: TRBJ1-2
D gene: TRBD1

CDR3 DNA: TGTGCCAGCAGCCAAGATCGCGGGGGGTTGAGCACAGATACGCAGTATTTT
CDR3 protein: CASSQDRGGLSTDTQYF
clone size: -
V gene: TRBV3-1/TRBV3-2
J gene: TRBJ2-3
D gene: TRBD2

CDR3 DNA: TGTGCCAGCAGTTTATTTATGGGGACAGGGGGCGGCGGCTACACCTTC
CDR3 protein: CASSLFMGTGGGGYTF
clone size: -
V gene: TRBV27
J gene: TRBJ1-2
D gene: TRBD1

CDR3 DNA: TGCAGCGCCTCAAATATTCGGGGACTAGCCCCAGATACGCAGTATTTT
CDR3 protein: CSASNIRGLAPDTQYF
clone size: -
V gene: TRBV29-1
J gene: TRBJ2-3
D gene: TRBD2

CDR3 DNA: TGTGCCAGCAGTCCGGGGAATCAGCCCCAGCATTTT
CDR3 protein: CASSPGNQPQHF
clone size: -
V gene: TRBV27
J gene: TRBJ1-5
D gene: -

CDR3 DNA: TGTGCCAGCAGCTTAGCGACAGGGGGCAGCGGTAATTCACCCCTCCACTTT
CDR3 protein: CASSLATGGSGNSPLHF
clone size: few
V gene: TRBV7-2
J gene: TRBJ1-6
D gene: TRBD1

CDR3 DNA: TGCAGCGTTGGGGCCTCCAGGACAGATACGCAGTATTTT
CDR3 protein: CSVGASRTDTQYF
clone size: -
V gene: TRBV29-1
J gene: TRBJ2-3
D gene: -

CDR3 DNA: TGCGCCAGCAGCCAAATATTTACTTCGAACACTGAAGCTTTCTTT
CDR3 protein: CASSQIFTSNTEAFF
clone size: few
V gene: TRBV4-1
J gene: TRBJ1-1
D gene: -

CDR3 DNA: TGTGCCAGCACTTCCGTGGGGACAGACTACGAGCAGTACTTC
CDR3 protein: CASTSVGTDYEQYF
clone size: -
V gene: TRBV6-5
J gene: TRBJ2-7
D gene: TRBD1

CDR3 DNA: TGTGCCAGCGGGACAGGATCGTTTAACTATGGCTACACCTTC
CDR3 protein: CASGTGSFNYGYTF
clone size: -
V gene: TRBV7-2
J gene: TRBJ1-2
D gene: TRBD1

CDR3 DNA: TGTGCCAATAAGGGGCGGGATAGCAATCAGCCCCAGCATTTT
CDR3 protein: CANKGRDSNQPQHF
clone size: -
V gene: TRBV27
J gene: TRBJ1-5
D gene: -

CDR3 DNA: TGTGCCAGCAGCCTGGACAGGGGGGACGAAAAACTGTTTTTT
CDR3 protein: CASSLDRGDEKLFF
clone size: -
V gene: TRBV5-5
J gene: TRBJ1-4
D gene: TRBD1

CDR3 DNA: TGTGCCAGTAGTCAAGGGACAGGGGTTCAGCCCCAGCATTTT
CDR3 protein: CASSQGTGVQPQHF
clone size: -
V gene: TRBV19
J gene: TRBJ1-5
D gene: TRBD1

CDR3 DNA: TGCAGTGCTAGTGAGGGACAGGGAGCTAAAGCAACTAATGAAAAACTGTTTTTT
CDR3 protein: CSASEGQGAKATNEKLFF
clone size: -
V gene: TRBV20-1
J gene: TRBJ1-4
D gene: TRBD1

CDR3 DNA: TGTGCCAGCAGCCCGATGGACAGTTCGAACTATGGCTACACCTTC
CDR3 protein: CASSPMDSSNYGYTF
clone size: -
V gene: TRBV11-2
J gene: TRBJ1-2
D gene: -

CDR3 DNA: TGTGCCAGCAGCGTAGACAGCCGAACAGATACGCAGTATTTT
CDR3 protein: CASSVDSRTDTQYF
clone size: -
V gene: TRBV9
J gene: TRBJ2-3
D gene: -

CDR3 DNA: TGTGCCAGCAGCTCCCAGAGAGGCGACTATGGCTACACCTTC
CDR3 protein: CASSSQRGDYGYTF
clone size: -
V gene: TRBV13
J gene: TRBJ1-2
D gene: -

CDR3 DNA: TGTGCCAGCAGAAACCAGGTCAGAGGGGGCTCCGTCTGGGACGAGCAGTACTTC
CDR3 protein: CASRNQVRGGSVWDEQYF
clone size: -
V gene: TRBV21-1
J gene: TRBJ2-7
D gene: -

CDR3 DNA: TGTGCCAGCAGTGCGACAGGAGGTCAGCCCCAGCATTTT
CDR3 protein: CASSATGGQPQHF
clone size: -
V gene: TRBV6-6
J gene: TRBJ1-5
D gene: -

CDR3 DNA: TGTGCCACCAGTGACGGCAAAAACATTCAGTACTTC
CDR3 protein: CATSDGKNIQYF
clone size: -
V gene: TRBV24-1
J gene: TRBJ2-4
D gene: -

CDR3 DNA: TGTGCCAGCAGCTTAGAGGGGCCTAGAGCCAAAAACATTCAGTACTTC
CDR3 protein: CASSLEGPRAKNIQYF
clone size: -
V gene: TRBV7-2
J gene: TRBJ2-4
D gene: -

CDR3 DNA: TGTGCCAGCAGCTTGGTCGCGGGGGGGCTGGAGACCCAGTACTTC
CDR3 protein: CASSLVAGGLETQYF
clone size: -
V gene: TRBV5-6
J gene: TRBJ2-5
D gene: TRBD2

CDR3 DNA: TGCGCCAGCAGCACGGGACTAGCGGGGGTCTACAATGAGCAGTTCTTC
CDR3 protein: CASSTGLAGVYNEQFF
clone size: -
V gene: TRBV5-1
J gene: TRBJ2-1
D gene: TRBD2

CDR3 DNA: TGTGCCAGCAGCTCAGGAGCGGGGGGCCGGACCTCCTACAATGAGCAGTTCTTC
CDR3 protein: CASSSGAGGRTSYNEQFF
clone size: few
V gene: TRBV7-2
J gene: TRBJ2-1
D gene: TRBD2

CDR3 DNA: TGTGCCAGCAGTTACTCGACCGGACAGGCCGCGAACACCGGGGAGCTGTTTTTT
CDR3 protein: CASSYSTGQAANTGELFF
clone size: -
V gene: TRBV6-2/TRBV6-3
J gene: TRBJ2-2
D gene: TRBD1

CDR3 DNA: TGTGCCAGCAGCGGGGACAGAATCATCCATGAAGCTTTCTTT
CDR3 protein: CASSGDRIIHEAFF
clone size: -
V gene: TRBV5-4
J gene: TRBJ1-1
D gene: TRBD1

CDR3 DNA: TGTGCCAGCAGCTTGCTGGGACAGGCATCACCCCTCCACTTT
CDR3 protein: CASSLLGQASPLHF
clone size: -
V gene: TRBV5-6
J gene: TRBJ1-6
D gene: TRBD1

CDR3 DNA: TGTGCCAGTAGTATTCGGGGTTGGGAAAAACTGTTTTTT
CDR3 protein: CASSIRGWEKLFF
clone size: -
V gene: TRBV19
J gene: TRBJ1-4
D gene: -

CDR3 DNA: TGTGCCAGCAGTCAGGACAGGGTGAGCAATCAGCCCCAGCATTTT
CDR3 protein: CASSQDRVSNQPQHF
clone size: many
V gene: TRBV2
J gene: TRBJ1-5
D gene: TRBD1

CDR3 DNA: TGTGCCAGTAACTCCGGGGAGTCCCCCTTCAGTCTTACTGGCTACACCTTC
CDR3 protein: CASNSGESPFSLTGYTF
clone size: -
V gene: TRBV19
J gene: TRBJ1-2
D gene: -

CDR3 DNA: TGTGCCAGTAGTATCGACAGGGGCGCTGTCCGAAATGAAAAACTGTTTTTT
CDR3 protein: CASSIDRGAVRNEKLFF
clone size: -
V gene: TRBV19
J gene: TRBJ1-4
D gene: TRBD1

CDR3 DNA: TGTGCCAGCAGCTTCGGAGGGGTTCAGCCCCAGCATTTT
CDR3 protein: CASSFGGVQPQHF
clone size: once
V gene: TRBV7-6
J gene: TRBJ1-5
D gene: -

CDR3 DNA: TGTGCCAGCAGCAGGGGACAGTTTAACTATGGCTACACCTTC
CDR3 protein: CASSRGQFNYGYTF
clone size: -
V gene: TRBV27
J gene: TRBJ1-2
D gene: TRBD1

CDR3 DNA: TGTGCCTGGAGTATCGACTTACGTAGCACAGATACGCAGTATTTT
CDR3 protein: CAWSIDLRSTDTQYF
clone size: few
V gene: TRBV30
J gene: TRBJ2-3
D gene: -

CDR3 DNA: TGTGCCAGCAGCGCCATTGAGGACTACAGTAGCACAGATACGCAGTATTTT
CDR3 protein: CASSAIEDYSSTDTQYF
clone size: few
V gene: TRBV9
J gene: TRBJ2-3
D gene: -

CDR3 DNA: TGTGCCAGTAGACAGGGGGCTTTCGGTGAAAAACTGTTTTTT
CDR3 protein: CASRQGAFGEKLFF
clone size: -
V gene: TRBV19
J gene: TRBJ1-4
D gene: TRBD1

CDR3 DNA: TGCGCCAGCAGCCCATCAAGCGGGGGGGCCTACAATGAGCAGTTCTTC
CDR3 protein: CASSPSSGGAYNEQFF
clone size: -
V gene: TRBV5-1
J gene: TRBJ2-1
D gene: TRBD2

CDR3 DNA: TGTGCCAGCAGTGATTGGGCAGGACAGGGCCGCTCCTACGAGCAGTACTTC
CDR3 protein: CASSDWAGQGRSYEQYF
clone size: -
V gene: TRBV6-1
J gene: TRBJ2-7
D gene: TRBD1

CDR3 DNA: TGCGCCAGCAGCCAAGGGGGTAGCGGGGGGGCCTTGTATTTAGATACGCAGTATTTT
CDR3 protein: CASSQGGSGGALYLDTQYF
clone size: -
V gene: TRBV4-3
J gene: TRBJ2-3
D gene: TRBD2

CDR3 DNA: TGCGCCAGCAGCCAGCTAGCGGGGGGTTTAAGCTCCTACAATGAGCAGTTCTTC
CDR3 protein: CASSQLAGGLSSYNEQFF
clone size: -
V gene: TRBV4-1
J gene: TRBJ2-1
D gene: TRBD2

CDR3 DNA: TGTGCCAGCAGGAAGGACAGGGCGAACACTGAAGCTTTCTTT
CDR3 protein: CASRKDRANTEAFF
clone size: many
V gene: TRBV4-2
J gene: TRBJ1-1
D gene: TRBD1

CDR3 DNA: TGTGCCATCAGTTCCAACCGGGGACACCTGATCTATGGCTACACCTTC
CDR3 protein: CAISSNRGHLIYGYTF
clone size: once
V gene: TRBV10-3
J gene: TRBJ1-2
D gene: -

CDR3 DNA: TGTGCCAGCAGTTTAGAGACAGGGGGGTGGACTGAAGCTTTCTTT
CDR3 protein: CASSLETGGWTEAFF
clone size: -
V gene: TRBV28
J gene: TRBJ1-1
D gene: TRBD1

CDR3 DNA: TGTGCCAGTAGTATTGTGATACGAGCTAACTATGGCTACACCTTC
CDR3 protein: CASSIVIRANYGYTF
clone size: -
V gene: TRBV19
J gene: TRBJ1-2
D gene: -

CDR3 DNA: TGTGCCAGCAGTCCAATCCCCTCCTCGAGCTCCTACGAGCAGTACTTC
CDR3 protein: CASSPIPSSSSYEQYF
clone size: -
V gene: TRBV28
J gene: TRBJ2-7
D gene: -

CDR3 DNA: TGTGCTAGCAGCCCCTCGACAGGGGGCGCTGGGGCCAACGTCCTGACTTTC
CDR3 protein: CASSPSTGGAGANVLTF
clone size: -
V gene: TRBV7-7
J gene: TRBJ2-6
D gene: TRBD1

CDR3 DNA: TGTGCCAGCAGTTTACGCCAAAGGGGGATTATCTGGAACACTGAAGCTTTCTTT
CDR3 protein: CASSLRQRGIIWNTEAFF
clone size: -
V gene: TRBV28
J gene: TRBJ1-1
D gene: -

CDR3 DNA: TGCGCCAGCAGCACGGGACAGGGGATCTCTGGAAACACCATATATTTT
CDR3 protein: CASSTGQGISGNTIYF
clone size: -
V gene: TRBV5-1
J gene: TRBJ1-3
D gene: TRBD1

CDR3 DNA: TGTGCCACGTGGGGACAGGCCGCCCACGAGCAGTACTTC
CDR3 protein: CATWGQAAHEQYF
clone size: -
V gene: TRBV28
J gene: TRBJ2-7
D gene: TRBD1

CDR3 DNA: TGTGCCAGCAGCTCCCAGACAGGGGGGGACTATGGCTACACCTTC
CDR3 protein: CASSSQTGGDYGYTF
clone size: few
V gene: TRBV5-4
J gene: TRBJ1-2
D gene: TRBD1

CDR3 DNA: TGTGCCAGCAGTTACTCGATGACGGGTGGCTACACCTTC
CDR3 protein: CASSYSMTGGYTF
clone size: many
V gene: TRBV6-5
J gene: TRBJ1-2
D gene: -

CDR3 DNA: TGTGCCTGGAGTTTTAGCCCTAACACTGAAGCTTTCTTT
CDR3 protein: CAWSFSPNTEAFF
clone size: few
V gene: TRBV30
J gene: TRBJ1-1
D gene: -

CDR3 DNA: TGTGCCAGCAGCTTGCCATATCTAGGGGGGGAGCAAGAGACCCAGTACTTC
CDR3 protein: CASSLPYLGGEQETQYF
clone size: -
V gene: TRBV5-6
J gene: TRBJ2-5
D gene: -

CDR3 DNA: TGCGCCTCAAAACGGGGAGGTCAAGAGACCCAGTACTTC
CDR3 protein: CASKRGGQETQYF
clone size: -
V gene: TRBV5-1
J gene: TRBJ2-5
D gene: -

CDR3 DNA: TGTGCCAGCAGCTTAACTGGGGGCCGCCAGCCCCAGCATTTT
CDR3 protein: CASSLTGGRQPQHF
clone size: -
V gene: TRBV11-2
J gene: TRBJ1-5
D gene: -